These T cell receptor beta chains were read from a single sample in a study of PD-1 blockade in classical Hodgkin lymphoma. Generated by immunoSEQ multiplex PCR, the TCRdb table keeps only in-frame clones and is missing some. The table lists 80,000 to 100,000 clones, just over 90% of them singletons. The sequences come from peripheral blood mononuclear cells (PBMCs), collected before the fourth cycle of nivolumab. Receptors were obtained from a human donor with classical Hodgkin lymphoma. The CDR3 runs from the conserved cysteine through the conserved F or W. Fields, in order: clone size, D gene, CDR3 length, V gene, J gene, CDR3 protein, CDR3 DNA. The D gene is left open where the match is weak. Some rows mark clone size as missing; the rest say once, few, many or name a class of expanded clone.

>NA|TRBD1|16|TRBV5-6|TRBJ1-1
CASSLGGTGVNTEAFF
TGTGCCAGCAGCTTGGGGGGGACAGGGGTGAACACTGAAGCTTTCTTT
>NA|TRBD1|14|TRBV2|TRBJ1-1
CAKQGGTGDIEAFF
TGTGCCAAGCAGGGCGGGACAGGGGACATTGAAGCTTTCTTT
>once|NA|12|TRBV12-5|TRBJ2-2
CASGGTPRELFF
TGTGCTAGTGGGGGGACCCCCAGGGAGCTGTTTTTT
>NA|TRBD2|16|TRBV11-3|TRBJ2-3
CASSFRLAGRPDTQYF
TGTGCCAGCAGCTTCCGACTAGCGGGGAGGCCAGATACGCAGTATTTT
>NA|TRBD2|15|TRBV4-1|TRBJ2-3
CASSRTSGRTDTQYF
TGCGCCAGCAGCAGGACTAGCGGGAGAACAGATACGCAGTATTTT
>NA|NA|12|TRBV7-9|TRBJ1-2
CASSTDFHGYTF
TGTGCCAGCAGCACGGACTTCCATGGCTACACCTTC
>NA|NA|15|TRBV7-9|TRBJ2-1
CASSLVERAMNEQFF
TGTGCCAGCAGCTTAGTGGAGCGGGCCATGAATGAGCAGTTCTTC
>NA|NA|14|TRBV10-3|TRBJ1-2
CAISEAGGSYGYTF
TGTGCCATCAGTGAGGCGGGCGGCTCCTATGGCTACACCTTC
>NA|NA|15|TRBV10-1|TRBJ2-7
CASSEWAGDTYEQYF
TGCGCCAGCAGTGAATGGGCAGGGGACACCTACGAGCAGTACTTC
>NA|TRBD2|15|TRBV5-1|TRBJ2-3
CASSLGGRAVNTQYF
TGCGCCAGCAGCTTGGGCGGGAGGGCCGTAAATACGCAGTATTTT
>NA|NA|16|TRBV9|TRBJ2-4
CASSVEISGGPGIQYF
TGTGCCAGCAGCGTAGAGATTTCAGGAGGCCCAGGCATTCAGTACTTC
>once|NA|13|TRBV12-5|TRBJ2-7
CASGFAAYGEQYF
TGTGCTAGTGGTTTCGCGGCTTACGGGGAGCAGTACTTC
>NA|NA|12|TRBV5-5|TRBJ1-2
CASSLGTSVYTF
TGTGCCAGCAGCTTGGGAACCTCTGTCTACACCTTC
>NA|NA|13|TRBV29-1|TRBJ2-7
CSVASSRVVEQYF
TGCAGCGTTGCTTCGAGTAGGGTGGTCGAGCAGTACTTC
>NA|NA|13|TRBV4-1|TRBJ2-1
CASKPPSPGEQFF
TGCGCCAGCAAGCCCCCTAGTCCGGGTGAGCAGTTCTTC
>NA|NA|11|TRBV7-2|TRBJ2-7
CASSSTYEQYF
TGTGCCAGCAGCTCTACCTACGAGCAGTACTTC
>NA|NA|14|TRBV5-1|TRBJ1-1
CASSFLSGNTEAFF
TGCGCCAGCAGCTTTCTTTCCGGTAACACTGAAGCTTTCTTT
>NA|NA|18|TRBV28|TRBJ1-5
CASSLGFRTGTNNQPQHF
TGTGCCAGCAGTTTAGGTTTCCGAACAGGGACCAACAATCAGCCCCAGCATTTT
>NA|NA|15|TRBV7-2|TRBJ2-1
CASSLAGNSYNEQFF
TGTGCCAGCAGCTTGGCAGGGAACTCCTACAATGAGCAGTTCTTC
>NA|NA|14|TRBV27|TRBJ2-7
CASSLAGHSYEQYF
TGTGCCAGCAGTTTGGCGGGACACTCCTACGAGCAGTACTTC
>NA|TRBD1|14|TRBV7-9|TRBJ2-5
CASSQDRYQETQYF
TGTGCCAGCAGCCAGGACAGGTACCAAGAGACCCAGTACTTC
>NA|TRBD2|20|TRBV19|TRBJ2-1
CASSILGWGLGRASYNEQFF
TGTGCCAGTAGTATTTTGGGATGGGGGCTCGGGAGGGCCTCCTACAATGAGCAGTTCTTC
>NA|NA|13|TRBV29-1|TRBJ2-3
CSVAQVSADTQYF
TGCAGCGTTGCACAGGTCAGCGCAGATACGCAGTATTTT
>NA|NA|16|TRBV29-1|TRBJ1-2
CSVGGRTLGRDYGYTF
TGCAGCGTCGGCGGACGGACTCTAGGTAGAGACTATGGCTACACCTTC
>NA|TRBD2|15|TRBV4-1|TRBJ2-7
CASSQERLAGYEQYF
TGCGCCAGCAGCCAAGAGCGACTAGCGGGTTACGAGCAGTACTTC
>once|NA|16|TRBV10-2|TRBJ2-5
CASSESGEVRRETQYF
TGCGCCAGCAGTGAGTCTGGAGAGGTTAGGAGGGAGACCCAGTACTTC
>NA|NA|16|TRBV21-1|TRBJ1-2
CAPTGAQLTGEWGYTF
TGTGCCCCCACGGGGGCCCAGCTCACAGGGGAATGGGGCTACACCTTC
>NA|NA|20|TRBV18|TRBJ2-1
CASSPYGSMGRSRPYNEQFF
TGTGCCAGCTCACCATATGGTAGCATGGGCCGGAGCCGTCCCTACAATGAGCAGTTCTTC
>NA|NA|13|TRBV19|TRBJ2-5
CASSEGRQETQYF
TGTGCCAGTAGTGAGGGACGACAAGAGACCCAGTACTTC
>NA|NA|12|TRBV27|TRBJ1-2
CASSPGAGGYTF
TGTGCCAGCAGTCCAGGGGCCGGTGGCTACACCTTC
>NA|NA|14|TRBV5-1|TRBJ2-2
CASSPLLETGELFF
TGCGCCAGCAGCCCACTCCTAGAAACCGGGGAGCTGTTTTTT
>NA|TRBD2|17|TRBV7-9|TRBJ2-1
CASSLPKRESSYNEQFF
TGTGCCAGCAGCTTACCGAAGCGGGAAAGCTCCTACAATGAGCAGTTCTTC
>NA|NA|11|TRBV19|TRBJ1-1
CAGRHGEETFF
TGTGCCGGTCGGCACGGGGAGGAGACTTTCTTT
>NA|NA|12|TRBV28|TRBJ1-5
CASSLPNQPQHF
TGTGCCAGCAGTCTCCCCAATCAGCCCCAGCATTTT
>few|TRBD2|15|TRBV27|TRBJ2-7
CASSSELAGIYEQYF
TGTGCCAGCAGTTCTGAACTAGCGGGGATCTACGAGCAGTACTTC
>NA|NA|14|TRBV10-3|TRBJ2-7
CAISDGTSLYEQYF
TGTGCCATCAGTGATGGGACGTCTTTATACGAGCAGTACTTC
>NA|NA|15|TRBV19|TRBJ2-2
CASSISGLSTGELFF
TGTGCCAGTAGTATTTCCGGGCTAAGCACCGGGGAGCTGTTTTTT
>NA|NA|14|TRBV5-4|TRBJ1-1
CASSQGLGYTEAFF
TGTGCCAGCAGCCAGGGTTTAGGGTACACTGAAGCTTTCTTT
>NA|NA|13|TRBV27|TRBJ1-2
CASSPPAGYGYTF
TGTGCCAGCAGTCCCCCGGCGGGGTATGGCTACACCTTC
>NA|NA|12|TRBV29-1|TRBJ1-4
CSVERGNEKLFF
TGCAGCGTTGAACGGGGTAATGAAAAACTGTTTTTT
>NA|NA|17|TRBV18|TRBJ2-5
CASSPSIRAKLQETQYF
TGTGCCAGCTCACCAAGTATCAGGGCGAAACTCCAAGAGACCCAGTACTTC
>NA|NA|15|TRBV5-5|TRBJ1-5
CASSARYSPDQPQHF
TGTGCCAGCAGCGCGAGGTACAGTCCGGATCAGCCCCAGCATTTT
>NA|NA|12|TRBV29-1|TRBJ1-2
CSVDRGDYGYTF
TGCAGCGTTGACCGAGGGGACTATGGCTACACCTTC
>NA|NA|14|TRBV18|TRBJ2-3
CASSGPTSTDTQYF
TGTGCCAGCTCGGGTCCTACTAGCACAGATACGCAGTATTTT
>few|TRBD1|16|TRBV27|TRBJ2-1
CASSAQGARGLDEQFF
TGTGCCAGCAGTGCCCAGGGGGCTAGGGGGTTGGATGAGCAGTTCTTC
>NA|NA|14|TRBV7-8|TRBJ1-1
CASSLRPGDTEAFF
TGTGCCAGCAGCTTACGGCCCGGAGACACTGAAGCTTTCTTT
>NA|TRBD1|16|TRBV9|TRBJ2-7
CASSVFSGQGAHEQYF
TGTGCCAGCAGCGTCTTTTCGGGACAGGGGGCCCACGAGCAGTACTTC
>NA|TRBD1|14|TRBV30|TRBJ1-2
CAWSRAGGNYGYTF
TGTGCCTGGAGCAGGGCAGGGGGGAACTATGGCTACACCTTC
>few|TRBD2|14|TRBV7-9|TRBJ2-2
CASSAGLAIGELFF
TGTGCCAGCAGCGCGGGACTAGCGATAGGGGAGCTGTTTTTT
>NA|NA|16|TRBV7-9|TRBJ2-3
CASSLPSTGSTDTQYF
TGTGCCAGCAGCTTACCTTCTACAGGGAGCACAGATACGCAGTATTTT
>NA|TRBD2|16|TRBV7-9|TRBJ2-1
CASSPSSGRKMNEQFF
TGTGCCAGCAGCCCCTCTAGCGGGAGAAAAATGAATGAGCAGTTCTTC
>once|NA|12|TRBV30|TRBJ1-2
CAWRGPNYGYTF
TGTGCCTGGCGAGGACCCAACTATGGCTACACCTTC
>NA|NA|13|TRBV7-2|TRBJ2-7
CASSGKNAYEQYF
TGTGCCAGCAGCGGGAAAAACGCCTACGAGCAGTACTTC
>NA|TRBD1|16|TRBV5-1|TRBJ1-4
CASSRGQGLIDEKLFF
TGCGCCAGCAGCCGCGGACAGGGTCTAATAGATGAAAAACTGTTTTTT
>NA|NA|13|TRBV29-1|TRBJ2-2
CSTIQEGVGELFF
TGCAGCACAATCCAGGAAGGGGTCGGGGAGCTGTTTTTT